This record looks at one TCR beta chain sequence and its context. The CDR3 loop spans 12 amino acids. V lost 3 bases and J 14 bases, leaving 16 bases between the germline ends. Treg sorting used a CD4+CD25+CD127-/low gate. Adaptor-ligated barcode primers were used to amplify TRBV12-4/TRBJ1-2 clonotypes. TCRdb redid the calling of the multiplex PCR reads with MiXCR, one entry per CDR3 protein. The repertoire holds approximately 400 distinct CDR3 sequences, with 25% to 40% as singletons. V and J are TRBV12-3 or TRBV12-4 and TRBJ1-2; D is undetermined. Material: tumor-infiltrating Tregs sorted from the breast tumor. The receptor was isolated from a female donor with breast cancer. DNA of the CDR3: TGTGCCAGCAGTTTGGGATCTATGGCTAAGACCTTC. Amino acid sequence: CASSLGSMAKTF.